The 13 T cell receptor beta chains in this list originate from one sample, sequenced in a study of blood T cell repertoires in COVID-19. TCRdb's copy holds only in-frame clones and misses some; the assay was immunoSEQ multiplex PCR. The data contain roughly 250,000 clones, approximately 88% of them singletons. The source material was PBMCs or T cells enriched from blood (not recorded which). These TCRs come from a woman in her 40s who had been exposed to COVID-19.

This clone is a singleton in its sample. The chain employs TRBV12-3 or TRBV12-4 and TRBJ1-3, with D possibly matching TRBD1 (6 bases). The CDR3 has 12 amino acids. V was trimmed by 1 base and J by 10 bases, leaving 8 bases between them. The DNA of the CDR3 is TGTGCCAGCAGTTTAGAGGGGGTAACCATATATTTT. It specifies CASSLEGVTIYF.

The V gene is TRBV24-1, the J gene TRBJ1-1; possible D gene TRBD1, 5 bases. Per the germline V gene, CDR1 is KGHDR and CDR2 is SFDVKD. Between the trimmed V and J ends, which lost 9 bases and 1 base, there was a span of 11 bases. This CDR3 region has 13 residues. CDR3 nucleotides: TGTGCCACCCCTCGGGGGAGGAACACTGAAGCTTTCTTT. Translated: CATPRGRNTEAFF.

The V and J genes are TRBV19 and TRBJ2-5; 9 bases map to TRBD1. This CDR3 region has 12 residues. The V gene's germline CDR1 is LNHDA and CDR2 SQIVND (reference sequence). The J segment lost 4 bases and the V segment lost 10 bases, leaving 4 bases of the junction unmatched. The CDR3 sequence: CATGQGRETQYF. CDR3 nucleotides: TGTGCCACTGGACAGGGGCGAGAGACCCAGTACTTC. Drawing the rest from reference TRBV19 and TRBJ2-5, the complete variable domain is DGGITQSPKYLFRKEGQNVTLSCEQNLNHDAMYWYRQDPGQGLRLIYYSQIVNDFQKGDIAEGYSVSREKKESFPLTVTSAQKNPTAFYLCATGQGRETQYFGPGTRLLVL.

The V call is TRBV6-2 or TRBV6-3, the J call TRBJ2-7; TRBD1 agrees at 8 bases. This CDR3 spans 15 amino acids. V was pared by 6 bases and J by 2 bases, with 9 bases of the junction left unmatched. Germline CDR1 is MNHEY and CDR2 is SVGEGT. Here the CDR3 reads CASSITGTGAYEQYF. The DNA of the CDR3 is TGTGCCAGCAGCATAACCGGGACAGGTGCCTACGAGCAGTACTTC.

This clone was found once. The genes are TRBV9 and TRBJ2-7; possibly TRBD1 for D (5 bases). The V gene lost 3 bases and the J gene lost 2 bases, with 9 bases spanning the gap. Germline assignment: CDR1 SGDLS and CDR2 YYNGEE. The CDR3 totals 13 residues. The CDR3 loop is CASSGQGTYEQYF. CDR3 nucleotides: TGTGCCAGCAGCGGGCAGGGTACCTACGAGCAGTACTTC.

The chain recombines TRBV7-9 with TRBJ1-6; 8 bases map to TRBD1. J gave up 5 bases and V 5 bases, and 8 bases lay outside the gene matches. The germline gives CDR1 SEHNR, CDR2 FQNEAQ (reference sequence). CDR3 size: 16 residues. CDR3 DNA: TGTGCCAGCAGCGCGCCCGGGACAGGTGATAATTCACCCCTCCACTTT. It specifies CASSAPGTGDNSPLHF.

This chain connects TRBV5-5 to TRBJ1-4; 7 bases are a match to TRBD1. With V trimmed by 4 bases and J by 3 bases, 9 bases remained unmatched. This CDR3 is 16 amino acids long. Germline V gene lookup returns CDR1 SGHKS and CDR2 YYEKEE (reference sequence). The CDR3 DNA reads as TGTGCCAGCAGCCTCCAACGACAGGGAGCTAATGAAAAACTGTTTTTT. It specifies CASSLQRQGANEKLFF.

The genes are TRBV28 and TRBJ1-3; D gene unclear. V shed 0 bases and J shed 0 bases, with 3 bases lying between them. Germline assignment: CDR1 MDHEN and CDR2 SYDVKM. The CDR3 has 14 residues. This CDR3 is CASSLWSSGNTIYF. The DNA of the CDR3 is TGTGCCAGCAGTTTATGGAGCTCTGGAAACACCATATATTTT.

This chain joins TRBV6-2 or TRBV6-3 and TRBJ2-7; D not certain. There are 12 residues in the CDR3. CDR1 and CDR2 (germline): MNHEY, SVGEGT. V lost 3 bases and J 2 bases, leaving 5 bases between the germline ends. The CDR3 here is CASSYLTYEQYF. CDR3 nucleotides: TGTGCCAGCAGTTATTTAACCTACGAGCAGTACTTC.

The rearrangement uses TRBV15 and TRBJ2-7; possibly TRBD1 for D (6 bases). Germline loops: CDR1 LNHNV, CDR2 YYDKDF (reference sequence). The V end lost 0 bases, the J end lost 6 bases, and 12 bases lay between the germline ends. There are 14 residues in the CDR3. The CDR3 loop is CATSRDRGSGEQYF. The CDR3 DNA reads TGTGCCACCAGCAGAGATAGGGGGTCGGGCGAGCAGTACTTC.

The CDR3 DNA follows: TGTGCCAGCAGCGGGGGGGCTAGCGGGGAGACCCAGTACTTC. Its protein is CASSGGASGETQYF. The rearrangement uses TRBV7-8 and TRBJ2-5; 8 nucleotides line up with TRBD2. Germline CDR1 reads SGHVS; CDR2 reads FQNEAQ. CDR3 length: 14 amino acids. With V trimmed by 5 bases and J by 5 bases, 7 bases remained unmatched.

The chain is built from TRBV10-3 and TRBJ1-5, with 9 bases aligning to TRBD1. This CDR3 has 17 residues. Germline-derived CDR1 and CDR2 are ENHRY and SYGVKD. Losses at the gene ends were 3 bases for V and 0 bases for J; bases not matched to a gene: 6. The CDR3 region is CAISEGTGSNSNQPQHF. In nucleotides, the CDR3 is TGTGCCATCAGTGAAGGGACAGGGTCTAATAGCAATCAGCCCCAGCATTTT.

This clone occurred once. The V call is TRBV27, the J call TRBJ2-3; tentative D call: TRBD2 (6 bases). In germline, CDR1 is MNHEY, CDR2 SMNVEV (reference sequence). The CDR3 length is 16 residues. V was trimmed by 1 base and J by 1 base, leaving 12 bases between them. CDR3 residues: CASSLWTGSRTDTQYF. The CDR3 DNA reads as TGTGCCAGCAGTTTATGGACCGGGAGCCGCACAGATACGCAGTATTTT.